The following is a T cell receptor (beta chain) sequence with its context. Unstimulated PBMCs were sorted into CD3+CD4+ and CD3+CD8+ populations. This record belongs to a study of T cell clones after liver transplantation. Study information: Apart from three HCV-positive recipients, transplants were for non-autoimmune, non-viral reasons. Subjects received no induction therapy and standard immunosuppression until randomization at 12-24 months post-transplant. Samples came pre-transplant, pre-randomization before withdrawal, and post-randomization after withdrawal ended.

Produced via immunoSEQ multiplex PCR; TCRdb's table is partial and in-frame only. The sample has approximately 50,000 clones, approximately 71% seen once. Trimming stripped 4 bases from V and 0 bases from J, with 7 bases between. The length of the CDR3 is 13 residues. CDR1 and CDR2 (germline): ENHRY, SYGVKD. The TCR originated in a human patient who received a liver transplant. A share of the T cells may be of graft donor origin. Sequenced here: CD4+ T cells from blood, sampled less than 70 months after liver transplant. The J gene is TRBJ2-7, the V gene TRBV10-3; no clear D gene. The CDR3 DNA reads TGTGCCATCAGTGCTGGAGTCTCCTACGAGCAGTACTTC. Encoded protein: CAISAGVSYEQYF.